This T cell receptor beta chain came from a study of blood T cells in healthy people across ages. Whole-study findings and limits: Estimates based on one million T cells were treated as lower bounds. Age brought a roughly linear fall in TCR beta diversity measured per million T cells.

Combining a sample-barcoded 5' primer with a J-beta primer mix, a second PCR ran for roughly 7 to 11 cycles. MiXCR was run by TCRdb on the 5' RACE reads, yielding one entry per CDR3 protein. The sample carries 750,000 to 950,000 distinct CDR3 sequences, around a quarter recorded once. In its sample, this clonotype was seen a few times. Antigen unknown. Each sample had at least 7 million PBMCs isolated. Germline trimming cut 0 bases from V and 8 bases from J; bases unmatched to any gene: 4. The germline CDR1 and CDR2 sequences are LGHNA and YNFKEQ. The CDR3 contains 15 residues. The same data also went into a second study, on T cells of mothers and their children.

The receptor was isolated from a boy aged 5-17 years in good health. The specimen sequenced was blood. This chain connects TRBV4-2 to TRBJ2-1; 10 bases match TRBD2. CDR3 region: CASSQEPSGGDEQFF. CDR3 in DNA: TGTGCCAGCAGCCAAGAACCCAGCGGGGGGGATGAGCAGTTCTTC.